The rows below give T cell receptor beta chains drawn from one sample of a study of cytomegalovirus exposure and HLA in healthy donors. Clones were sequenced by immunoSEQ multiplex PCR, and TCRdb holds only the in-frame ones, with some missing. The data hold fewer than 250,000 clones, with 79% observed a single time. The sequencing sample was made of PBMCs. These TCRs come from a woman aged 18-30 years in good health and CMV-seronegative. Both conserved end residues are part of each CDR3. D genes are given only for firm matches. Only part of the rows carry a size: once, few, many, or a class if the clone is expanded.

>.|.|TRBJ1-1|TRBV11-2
TGTGCCAGCACAATTGGAGGGGATGAAGCTTTCTTT
CASTIGGDEAFF
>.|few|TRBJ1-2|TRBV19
TGTGCCAGTAGTCTATCGGGCACAGGGCATTTTTATGGCTACACCTTC
CASSLSGTGHFYGYTF
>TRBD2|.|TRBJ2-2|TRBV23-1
TGCGCCAGCAGTCAAGTTGGCGGGAGGGCCGCGGAGCTGTTTTTT
CASSQVGGRAAELFF
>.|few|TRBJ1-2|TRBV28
TGTGCCAGCAGTCTCCCGGGGGAGGGGGTGGTCTATGGCTACACCTTC
CASSLPGEGVVYGYTF
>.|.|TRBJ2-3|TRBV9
TGTGCCAGCAGCGTTTCGGCGGGGGCCCGCACAGATACGCAGTATTTT
CASSVSAGARTDTQYF
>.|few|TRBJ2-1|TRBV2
TGTGCCAGCAGTTCTTATAGCGGCTCCTACAATGAGCAGTTCTTC
CASSSYSGSYNEQFF
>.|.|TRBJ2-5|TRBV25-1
TGTGCCAGCAGTGGGGGGGGCGGAGGGTACCAAGAGACCCAGTACTTC
CASSGGGGGYQETQYF
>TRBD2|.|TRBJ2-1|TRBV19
TGTGCCAGTACCCCCCTACGGGGGGCCTACAATGAGCAGTTCTTC
CASTPLRGAYNEQFF
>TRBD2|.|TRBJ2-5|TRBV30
TGTGCCTGGAGTTTCGGCCTAGCGGGAGCGGAGACCCAGTACTTC
CAWSFGLAGAETQYF
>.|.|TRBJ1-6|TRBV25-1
TGTGCCAGCAGTTCAGAGCGGGAATATTCACCCCTCCACTTT
CASSSEREYSPLHF
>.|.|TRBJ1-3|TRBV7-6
TGTGCCAGCAGCTTAGGGGACATTGGAAACACCATATATTTT
CASSLGDIGNTIYF
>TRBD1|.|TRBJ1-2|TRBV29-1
TGCAGCGTTGAAGATCAGGGGGCGAACTATGGCTACACCTTC
CSVEDQGANYGYTF
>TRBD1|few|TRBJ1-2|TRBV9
TGTGCCAGCAGCGTGGGACAGGGCTATGGCTACACCTTC
CASSVGQGYGYTF
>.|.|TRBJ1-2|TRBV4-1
TGCGCCAGCAGCCAGGGGAGAGGCTACACCTTC
CASSQGRGYTF
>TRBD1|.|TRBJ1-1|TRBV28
TGTGCCAGCACATCTAGAGAGACAGGGCTCACTGAAGCTTTCTTT
CASTSRETGLTEAFF
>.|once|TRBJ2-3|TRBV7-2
TGTGCCAGCACCAAGGGGACTCAGGCCACAGATACGCAGTATTTT
CASTKGTQATDTQYF
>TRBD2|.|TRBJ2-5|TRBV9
TGTGCCAGCAGCGTAACTAGCGGGGGGGCAGGGGAGACCCAGTACTTC
CASSVTSGGAGETQYF
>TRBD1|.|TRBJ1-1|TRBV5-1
TGCGCCAGCAGCTTGGCCCGGGACAGGTTGAACACTGAAGCTTTCTTT
CASSLARDRLNTEAFF
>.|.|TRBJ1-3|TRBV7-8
TGTGCCAGCAGCTTAGCGATGAAGGGGCGATCTTCTGGAAACACCATATATTTT
CASSLAMKGRSSGNTIYF
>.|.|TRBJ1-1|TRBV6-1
TGTGCCAGCAGTGATGAGATGCGGGGGGCGATGGAAACTGAAGCTTTCTTT
CASSDEMRGAMETEAFF
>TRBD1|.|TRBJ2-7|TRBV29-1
TGCAGCGCGTACAGGGGGCTGGGGGAGCAGTACTTC
CSAYRGLGEQYF
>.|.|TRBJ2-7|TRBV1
TGCACCAGCAGCCAACCCACCGGCCTCGGGGTTTCGACCTACGAGCAGTACTTC
CTSSQPTGLGVSTYEQYF
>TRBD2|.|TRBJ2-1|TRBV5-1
TGCGCCAGCAGCTTGCGCGAGCGGGAGTACAATGAGCAGTTCTTC
CASSLREREYNEQFF
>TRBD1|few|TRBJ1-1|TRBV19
TGTGCCAGTAGTGGGGGACAGGGAGGGGACACTGAAGCTTTCTTT
CASSGGQGGDTEAFF
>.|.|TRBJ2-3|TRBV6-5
TGTGCCAGCAGCCGGGGCGGACAGTACACAGATACGCAGTATTTT
CASSRGGQYTDTQYF
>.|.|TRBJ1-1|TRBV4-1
TGCGCCAGCAGCCAATCCCCGGCGACAGGGAACACTGAAGCTTTCTTT
CASSQSPATGNTEAFF
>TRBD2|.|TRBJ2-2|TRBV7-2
TGTGCCAGCAGCTTAGCGCTGAGCGGGGGGTACACCGGGGAGCTGTTTTTT
CASSLALSGGYTGELFF